Below are 13 T cell receptor beta chains sequenced from a single sample in a study of shared clonotypes between healthy human individuals. Some clones are missing from TCRdb's copy, which holds only in-frame ones; the method was immunoSEQ multiplex PCR. Of over a million clones in the sample, roughly 96% were seen once. The specimen sequenced was naive CD4+ T cells sorted from blood. The subset here: CD45RA+ positively selected. These TCRs come from a man younger than 40 in good health.

The chain has TRBV7-6 and TRBJ2-1; 8 bases map to TRBD1. With V trimmed by 3 bases and J by 8 bases, 9 bases remained unmatched. Germline V gives CDR1 SGHVS, CDR2 FNYEAQ. The CDR3 spans 15 residues. DNA for the CDR3: TGTGCCAGCAGCTTCCTCGGACAGGGTGGCGATGAGCAGTTCTTC. Its translation is CASSFLGQGGDEQFF.

V is TRBV6-6 and J is TRBJ1-2; TRBD1 agrees at 7 bases. In germline, CDR1 is MNHNY, CDR2 SVGAGI (reference sequence). Unmatched junction bases numbered 6, after V lost 7 bases and J lost 1 base. The CDR3 has 14 residues. The CDR3 region has the DNA TGTGCCAGCACAGGACAGGAACTTAACTATGGCTACACCTTC. Translated, it gives CASTGQELNYGYTF.

This clone was seen only once. Other nucleotide sequences from this sample produce the same CDR3. The V gene is TRBV5-1, the J gene TRBJ2-5, with TRBD2 matching over 15 bases. CDR1 and CDR2 from the germline V gene are SGHRS and YFSETQ. V lost 3 bases to trimming and J lost 2 bases; unmatched junction nucleotides: 2. There are 16 residues in the CDR3. CDR3 sequence: CASSSGLAGGQETQYF. The CDR3 DNA is TGCGCCAGCAGCTCTGGACTAGCGGGAGGGCAAGAGACCCAGTACTTC.

This clone occurred once. The chain recombines TRBV2 with TRBJ2-3, with 10 positions matching TRBD2. Trimming at V came to 7 bases and at J to 2 bases, leaving 9 bases not matched to a gene. The V gene's germline CDR1 is SNHLY and CDR2 FYNNEI. CDR3 size: 16 residues. The CDR3 DNA reads as TGTGCCAGCACTCAACTAGCGGGGCCCCCCACAGATACGCAGTATTTT. This encodes CASTQLAGPPTDTQYF.

The rearrangement uses TRBV5-4 and TRBJ2-7, with 15 bases identical to TRBD2. The CDR3 is 19 amino acids. The J segment lost 2 bases and the V segment lost 4 bases, leaving 13 bases of the junction unmatched. CDR1 and CDR2 (germline): SGHNT, YYREEE (reference sequence). The CDR3 spells CASSQGLAGGTVATYEQYF. The CDR3 coding sequence is TGTGCCAGCAGCCAGGGACTAGCGGGAGGAACGGTGGCAACCTACGAGCAGTACTTC.

The V and J genes are TRBV28 and TRBJ1-1, with TRBD1 identical over 7 bases. The CDR3 covers 16 residues. V gave up 6 bases and J gave up 0 bases; unmatched junction bases: 10. The germline V gene encodes CDR1 MDHEN and CDR2 SYDVKM. The CDR3 bases are TGTGCCAGCAGCCCACAGGGGACTGGGATGAACACTGAAGCTTTCTTT. It codes for CASSPQGTGMNTEAFF.

The chain combines TRBV19 with TRBJ2-5; weak D call: TRBD1 (6 bases). CDR1 LNHDA and CDR2 SQIVND come from the germline V gene (reference sequence). This CDR3 has 16 amino acids. The ends were cut back, 6 bases at V and 5 bases at J, with 22 bases in the middle. The CDR3 DNA is TGTGCCAGTAGCCAAGAGACAGGACGCGTGGAGGAGACCCAGTACTTC. Amino acid sequence: CASSQETGRVEETQYF.

The gene calls are TRBV29-1 and TRBJ1-4; possible D gene TRBD1, 5 bases. The V end lost 4 bases, the J end lost 8 bases, and 14 bases lay between the germline ends. Germline V lookup: CDR1 SQVTM, CDR2 ANQGSEA. This CDR3 spans 13 amino acids. The CDR3 here is CSVGDPLSEKLFF. The CDR3 DNA follows: TGCAGCGTTGGGGACCCCCTCAGCGAAAAACTGTTTTTT.

The chain employs TRBV30 and TRBJ2-6; D gene ambiguous. From germline, CDR1 is GTSNPN and CDR2 SVGIG (reference sequence). V gave up 1 base and J gave up 0 bases, with 7 bases separating them. The CDR3 loop spans 15 amino acids. The CDR3 spells CAWSGSSSGANVLTF. CDR3 in DNA: TGTGCCTGGAGTGGAAGTAGCTCTGGGGCCAACGTCCTGACTTTC.

This chain uses TRBV27 with TRBJ2-3, with D perhaps TRBD2 (6 bases). In germline, CDR1 is MNHEY, CDR2 SMNVEV (reference sequence). V was cut by 5 bases and J by 4 bases, with 13 bases left in between. CDR3 size: 14 residues. This CDR3 reads CASSLGLSSDTQYF. CDR3 coding DNA: TGTGCCAGCAGTCTCGGACTATCCTCAGATACGCAGTATTTT.

CDR3 protein: CASSLAGTGAEGYTF. The CDR3 bases are TGTGCCAGCAGCTTGGCCGGGACAGGGGCTGAAGGCTACACCTTC. The chain is built from TRBV5-4 and TRBJ1-2, with TRBD1 identical over 10 bases. Germline V gene sequence: CDR1 SGHNT, CDR2 YYREEE (reference sequence). V shed 0 bases and J 8 bases; nucleotides not matched to a gene: 7. CDR3 length equals 15 residues. The full variable domain, with the rest looked up from reference TRBV5-4 and TRBJ1-2, is ETGVTQSPTHLIKTRGQQVTLRCSSQSGHNTVSWYQQALGQGPQFIFQYYREEENGRGNFPPRFSGLQFPNYSSELNVNALELDDSALYLCASSLAGTGAEGYTFGSGTRLTVV.

V gene TRBV29-1 combines with J gene TRBJ2-7; 8 nucleotides align to TRBD1. Trimming at V came to 5 bases and at J to 5 bases, leaving 11 bases not matched to a gene. CDR1 SQVTM and CDR2 ANQGSEA come from the germline V gene. The CDR3 totals 14 residues. The CDR3 sequence: CSVWRTGSAHEQYF. The CDR3 DNA follows: TGCAGCGTTTGGAGGACAGGGTCGGCCCACGAGCAGTACTTC.

The chain links TRBV12-2 to TRBJ2-7; the DNA was not compared with TRBD2, the D call given in the table. TRBV12-2 is a documented pseudogene. The length of the CDR3 is 18 residues. CDR3 DNA: TGTGCAAGTCGCTTAGTCTACCGGGGTCCCTGGGCCCCCTACGAGCAGTACTTC. Amino acids: CASRLVYRGPWAPYEQYF.